This section outlines one T cell receptor beta chain sequence together with its context. This sample stems from a study of blood T cell repertoires in COVID-19. Generated by immunoSEQ multiplex PCR, the TCRdb table keeps only in-frame clones and is missing some. The sample consists of about 180,000 clones, around 87% of them appearing once. The ends were cut back, 0 bases at V and 8 bases at J, with 10 bases in the middle. The germline V gene has CDR1 GTSNPN and CDR2 SVGIG (reference sequence). This CDR3 contains 13 residues. The V and J genes are TRBV30 and TRBJ1-4; D unresolved. Sequencing was carried out using peripheral blood. The source is a man in his 60s with COVID-19, enrolled during active disease. The CDR3 protein is CAWSVLAGEKLFF. DNA for the CDR3: TGTGCCTGGAGTGTACTGGCGGGAGAAAAACTGTTTTTT.